The 14 T cell receptor beta chains below come from one sample, sequenced in a study of T cells in Graves' hyperthyroidism and ophthalmopathy. TCR beta CDR3 regions were amplified from RNA transcripts. The HTBI primer set was used in a first-round RT-PCR of the TCR CDR3. MiXCR, run by TCRdb on the multiplex PCR reads, gives a single entry per CDR3 protein. The data contain hundreds of thousands of distinct CDR3 sequences, 15% to 20% of them singletons. Sequencing was performed on blood. Source of these receptors: a woman aged 25 to 45 with Graves' hyperthyroidism.

This clonotype showed up just a few times. The chain joins TRBV2 to TRBJ2-7; D may be TRBD1 or TRBD2 (5 bases each). The CDR3 consists of 14 residues. The germline gives CDR1 SNHLY, CDR2 FYNNEI. V was cut by 6 bases and J by 2 bases, with 14 bases left in between. CDR3 bases: TGTGCCAGCAGGAGGGGTAGGTTTGCCTACGAGCAGTACTTC. Translation: CASRRGRFAYEQYF.

This clonotype was seen repeatedly, ten times or more. The V gene is TRBV18, the J gene TRBJ2-4; TRBD1 aligns across 7 bases. Unmatched junction bases numbered 10, after V lost 2 bases and J lost 15 bases. The CDR3 length is 13 residues. The V gene's germline CDR1 is KGHSH and CDR2 LQKENI. The CDR3 bases are TGTGCCAGCTCACCAATCGAGAGGGGGCTGGGGTACTTC. Translating gives CASSPIERGLGYF. Filled out from reference TRBV18 and TRBJ2-4, the complete variable domain reads NAGVMQNPRHLVRRRGQEARLRCSPMKGHSHVYWYRQLPEEGLKFMVYLQKENIIDESGMPKERFSAEFPKEGPSILRIQQVVRGDSAAYFCASSPIERGLGYFGAGTRLSVL.

This clonotype was detected many times. V is TRBV6-1 and J is TRBJ2-3, with D maybe TRBD1 (6 bases). The CDR3 consists of 14 residues. Germline V gene data show CDR1 as MNHNS and CDR2 as SASEGT. V lost 1 base, J lost 2 bases, and 7 bases lay in between. As DNA, the CDR3 is TGTGCCAGCAGTGAAGACAGGGTCACAGATACGCAGTATTTT. Translated, it gives CASSEDRVTDTQYF.

Ten or more counts support this clonotype. The chain employs TRBV7-2 and TRBJ2-1, with D perhaps TRBD1 or TRBD2 (5 bases each). Trimming stripped 3 bases from V and 8 bases from J, with 14 bases between. Germline V gene data show CDR1 as SGHTA and CDR2 as FQGNSA. There are 14 residues in the CDR3. The CDR3 DNA sequence: TGTGCCAGCAGCTTTTCGGCACTAGGGGATGAGCAGTTCTTC. Protein: CASSFSALGDEQFF. The full variable domain, completed using reference TRBV7-2 and TRBJ2-1, is GAGVSQSPSNKVTEKGKDVELRCDPISGHTALYWYRQSLGQGLEFLIYFQGNSAPDKSGLPSDRFSAERTGGSVSTLTIQRTQQEDSAVYLCASSFSALGDEQFFGPGTRLTVL.

As regards this clonotype: A much larger clone is a single base away; this may be a read error. The rearrangement joins TRBV12-3 or TRBV12-4 to TRBJ1-2, with 7 bases aligning to TRBD1. With V trimmed by 5 bases and J by 6 bases, 12 bases remained unmatched. The CDR3 is 15 amino acids. The CDR3: CASSRTGFRGHGYTF. CDR3 coding DNA: TGTGCCAGCAGTCGGACAGGTTTCAGGGGACATGGCTACACCTTC.

This clonotype was recorded many times. The CDR3 coding sequence is TGTGCCAGCAGTTACTCCGGGGGTTATAACAATGAGCAGTTCTTC. Translating it yields CASSYSGGYNNEQFF. The chain couples TRBV6-5 to TRBJ2-1, with D possibly TRBD2 on 6 matching bases. V was cut by 0 bases and J by 5 bases, with 11 bases left in between. Germline lookup yields CDR1 MNHEY and CDR2 SVGAGI. The CDR3 spans 15 residues.

The chain has TRBV19 and TRBJ2-1; D not resolved. Germline V gene data show CDR1 as LNHDA and CDR2 as SQIVND (reference sequence). The V end was cut by 3 bases, the J end by 2 bases, with 11 bases between. The CDR3 extends over 15 amino acids. This CDR3 is CASSIGQAAYNEQFF. Written as DNA, the CDR3 is TGTGCCAGTAGTATCGGTCAGGCAGCCTACAATGAGCAGTTCTTC.

This clonotype was seen at least ten times. Here the CDR3 reads CASSLRGTGYTF. In nucleotides, the CDR3 is TGTGCCAGCAGTTTACGAGGGACCGGCTACACCTTC. This chain links TRBV27 with TRBJ1-2; possible D gene TRBD1, 5 bases. V lost 2 bases to trimming and J lost 8 bases, with 9 bases between them. Germline CDR1 and CDR2: MNHEY and SMNVEV (reference sequence). This CDR3 spans 12 amino acids.

This clonotype showed up many times. CDR3 DNA sequence: TGTGCCAGCAGCCCTCCCGGACAGGGGTACGGGGAGCAGTTCTTC. It encodes CASSPPGQGYGEQFF. The chain employs TRBV7-9 and TRBJ2-1; 9 nucleotides line up with TRBD1. The trim removed 5 bases at V and 10 bases at J, leaving 12 bases unmatched. CDR3 length: 15 amino acids. Germline values: CDR1 SEHNR, CDR2 FQNEAQ (reference sequence). Looking up the rest from reference TRBV7-9 and TRBJ2-1 gives the full variable domain: DTGVSQNPRHKITKRGQNVTFRCDPISEHNRLYWYRQTLGQGPEFLTYFQNEAQLEKSRLLSDRFSAERPKGSFSTLEIQRTEQGDSAMYLCASSPPGQGYGEQFFGPGTRLTVL.

The chain combines TRBV6-1 with TRBJ1-3; D is perhaps TRBD1 (6 bases). V dropped 7 bases and J dropped 0 bases, with 16 bases sitting between them. Germline assignment: CDR1 MNHNS and CDR2 SASEGT. The CDR3 is 16 amino acids. The CDR3: CASNTQGQSSGNTIYF. The CDR3 DNA follows: TGTGCCAGCAACACCCAAGGACAGAGCTCTGGAAACACCATATATTTT.

About this clonotype: Given a much more abundant clone one base away, this may be a read error. This chain uses TRBV29-1 with TRBJ2-1, with D tentatively TRBD2 (6 bases). The V gene's germline CDR1 is SQVTM and CDR2 ANQGSEA. This CDR3 has 13 amino acids. The CDR3 coding sequence is TGCGGCGTTCCAACGGGAGCGGTAGGTGAGCAGTTCTTC. Protein: CGVPTGAVGEQFF.

This clonotype was counted many times. This chain links TRBV7-2 with TRBJ2-1; possibly TRBD2 for D (7 bases). The CDR3 spans 14 residues. V dropped 5 bases and J dropped 4 bases, with 12 bases sitting between them. Germline V lookup: CDR1 SGHTA, CDR2 FQGNSA. The CDR3 protein is CASSRRGGYNEQFF. The CDR3 coding sequence is TGTGCCAGCAGCCGAAGGGGGGGATACAATGAGCAGTTCTTC.

This clonotype was seen at least ten times. This CDR3 is CASSQGTSGSRGEQFF. The CDR3 region has the DNA TGTGCCAGCAGCCAAGGGACTAGCGGGAGTCGAGGTGAGCAGTTCTTC. The gene calls are TRBV28 and TRBJ2-1; 14 bases are shared with TRBD2. Germline loops: CDR1 MDHEN, CDR2 SYDVKM. Trimming took 6 bases from V and 9 from J; bases not matched to a gene: 10. This CDR3 region has 16 residues.

This clonotype was seen at least ten times. The chain recombines TRBV13 with TRBJ2-3; TRBD2 might be the D (5 bases). The CDR3 loop spans 14 amino acids. Trimming left V 5 bases short and J 0 bases short, with 9 bases between. Per germline, CDR1 PRHDT and CDR2 FYEKMQ (reference sequence). CDR3 region: CASSADSSTDTQYF. The CDR3 DNA reads TGTGCCAGCAGCGCGGACTCCAGCACAGATACGCAGTATTTT.